This is a list of T cell receptor beta chains from one sample in a study of cytomegalovirus exposure and HLA in healthy donors. Generated by immunoSEQ multiplex PCR, the TCRdb table keeps only in-frame clones and is missing some. The sample includes about 260,000 clones, about nine tenths of them seen just once. Sequenced material: PBMCs. Every receptor here comes from a woman in her twenties or thirties in good health and CMV-seronegative. The CDR3 runs from the conserved cysteine through the conserved F or W. A D gene is named only where the DNA matches it firmly. Clone size appears in some rows only: once, few, many, or a class for an expanded clone.

TRBJ2-2,TRBV29-1,TRBD1,-,CSADRGMTGELFF,TGCAGCGCGGACAGGGGAATGACCGGGGAGCTGTTTTTT
TRBJ2-7,TRBV10-1,-,-,CASSEPASEISYEQYF,TGCGCCAGCAGTGAACCAGCTAGCGAGATCTCTTACGAGCAGTACTTC
TRBJ2-6,TRBV30,-,-,CALVPSRLDPSGANVLTF,TGTGCCTTGGTCCCCTCACGGCTCGATCCCTCTGGGGCCAACGTCCTGACTTTC
TRBJ2-7,TRBV5-1,-,few,CASSSDGTYEQYF,TGCGCCAGCAGCTCCGACGGTACCTACGAGCAGTACTTC
TRBJ2-7,TRBV19,-,-,CASSMTLRTYEQYF,TGTGCCAGTAGTATGACCCTCCGGACCTACGAGCAGTACTTC
TRBJ1-3,TRBV28,-,few,CASSFPGNTIYF,TGTGCCAGCAGTTTTCCTGGAAACACCATATATTTT
TRBJ2-3,TRBV13,TRBD1,-,CASSTWTGVTDTQYF,TGTGCCAGCAGCACTTGGACAGGCGTGACAGATACGCAGTATTTT
TRBJ2-7,TRBV14,-,once,CASSLSGYEQYF,TGTGCCAGCAGCCTTAGCGGTTACGAGCAGTACTTC
TRBJ2-7,TRBV4-1,-,-,CASSQRANSYEQYF,TGCGCCAGCAGCCAACGGGCAAATTCCTACGAGCAGTACTTC
TRBJ1-2,TRBV7-9,-,-,CASSLSGQTTLSYGYTF,TGTGCCAGCAGCTTATCCGGACAGACAACTTTATCCTATGGCTACACCTTC
TRBJ1-4,TRBV11-2,-,-,CASSLGLGSNEKLFF,TGTGCCAGCAGCTTAGGTCTGGGGAGTAATGAAAAACTGTTTTTT
TRBJ1-2,TRBV5-1,-,-,CASSSNYWQGGDGYTF,TGCGCCAGCAGCTCAAATTATTGGCAGGGAGGGGATGGCTACACCTTC
TRBJ2-5,TRBV4-2,-,once,CASSQGLGKETQYF,TGTGCCAGCAGCCAAGGGCTAGGGAAAGAGACCCAGTACTTC
TRBJ1-1,TRBV10-2,-,-,CASSDYPDRNTEAFF,TGCGCCAGCAGTGACTATCCGGACAGGAACACTGAAGCTTTCTTT
TRBJ2-7,TRBV30,-,-,CAWIQGYEQYF,TGTGCCTGGATTCAGGGGTACGAGCAGTACTTC
TRBJ2-7,TRBV6-6,-,-,CASTRAGGEQYF,TGTGCCAGCACCCGGGCCGGGGGCGAGCAGTACTTC
TRBJ1-5,TRBV19,-,once,CASSISHGRGQQPQHF,TGTGCCAGTAGTATATCTCACGGCAGGGGTCAACAGCCCCAGCATTTT
TRBJ2-7,TRBV19,TRBD2,-,CASSMGLAGPYEQYF,TGTGCCAGTAGTATGGGACTAGCGGGGCCCTACGAGCAGTACTTC
TRBJ2-3,TRBV7-3,-,-,CASSLNRLGSTDTQYF,TGTGCCAGCAGCTTAAATAGGCTAGGCAGCACAGATACGCAGTATTTT
TRBJ1-5,TRBV4-2,-,-,CASSQRSGPGNSNQPQHF,TGTGCCAGCAGCCAACGGTCCGGACCTGGAAATAGCAATCAGCCCCAGCATTTT
TRBJ2-7,TRBV7-6,TRBD1,-,CASSRTGSYEQYF,TGTGCCAGCAGCCGGACAGGCTCCTACGAGCAGTACTTC
TRBJ2-5,TRBV6-5,TRBD1,-,CASSRDRGRETQYF,TGTGCCAGCAGCCGGGACAGGGGGCGAGAGACCCAGTACTTC
TRBJ2-3,TRBV30,TRBD2,-,CAWRLAGATDTQYF,TGTGCCTGGAGGCTGGCGGGAGCCACAGATACGCAGTATTTT
TRBJ2-3,TRBV9,TRBD2,-,CASSTSGRLAGRDTQYF,TGTGCCAGCAGCACTTCCGGGAGACTAGCGGGAAGGGATACGCAGTATTTT
TRBJ2-7,TRBV5-1,TRBD1,-,CASSLDSGGAYEQYF,TGCGCCAGCAGCTTGGATTCAGGGGGCGCGTACGAGCAGTACTTC
TRBJ2-7,TRBV6-1,TRBD1,-,CASSSPGQVPYEQYF,TGTGCCAGCAGTTCGCCGGGACAGGTCCCCTACGAGCAGTACTTC
TRBJ2-2,TRBV6-6,-,-,CASTYIQASTGELFF,TGTGCCAGCACCTATATACAGGCGAGCACCGGGGAGCTGTTTTTT
TRBJ2-7,TRBV18,-,-,CASSYREGDEQYF,TGTGCCAGCTCATACAGGGAAGGAGACGAGCAGTACTTC
TRBJ1-2,TRBV16,TRBD1,-,CASSQRRTGTNYGYTF,TGTGCCAGCAGCCAAAGGCGGACAGGGACAAACTATGGCTACACCTTC
TRBJ2-3,TRBV21-1,-,-,CASRDCHSSTDTQYF,TGTGCCAGCAGGGACTGTCACAGCTCCACAGATACGCAGTATTTT
TRBJ2-3,TRBV27,-,-,CASRVGGGGMADTQYF,TGTGCCAGCAGGGTAGGGGGCGGGGGGATGGCAGATACGCAGTATTTT
TRBJ2-7,TRBV11-3,-,-,CASSLGGGSYEQYF,TGTGCCAGCAGCTTAGGCGGCGGTTCCTACGAGCAGTACTTC
TRBJ2-5,TRBV5-4,-,once,CASSPRLEAEETQYF,TGTGCCAGCAGCCCAAGACTAGAGGCCGAAGAGACCCAGTACTTC
TRBJ2-7,TRBV6-1,TRBD1,-,CASSTDRVKEQYF,TGTGCCAGCAGTACGGACAGGGTCAAAGAGCAGTACTTC
TRBJ2-3,TRBV7-9,-,-,CASSSTGLSGDTQYF,TGTGCCAGCAGCTCAACCGGGCTCTCGGGGGATACGCAGTATTTT
TRBJ2-4,TRBV5-6,-,-,CASAPGTAKNIQYF,TGTGCCAGCGCGCCCGGGACCGCCAAAAACATTCAGTACTTC
TRBJ2-5,TRBV7-7,-,-,CASSLAGSKETQYF,TGTGCCAGCAGCTTAGCGGGGTCCAAGGAGACCCAGTACTTC
TRBJ1-4,TRBV7-8,-,-,CASSLSTGATNEKLFF,TGTGCCAGCAGCTTGAGTACAGGAGCAACTAATGAAAAACTGTTTTTT
TRBJ1-2,TRBV7-2,-,-,CASSVERSWLGYTF,TGTGCCAGCAGCGTAGAGCGCTCTTGGCTCGGCTACACCTTC
TRBJ1-4,TRBV5-6,-,-,CASSLGGTPTVNEKLFF,TGTGCCAGCAGCTTGGGAGGGACACCGACAGTCAATGAAAAACTGTTTTTT
TRBJ2-3,TRBV28,TRBD1,-,CASRRGQGGTDTQYF,TGTGCCAGCAGGAGGGGACAGGGTGGCACAGATACGCAGTATTTT
TRBJ1-2,TRBV11-3,-,-,CASSLGGSYGYTF,TGTGCCAGCAGCCTAGGGGGGTCCTATGGCTACACCTTC
TRBJ2-7,TRBV27,TRBD2,-,CASSLGLAGREQYF,TGTGCCAGCAGTTTGGGGCTAGCGGGACGTGAGCAGTACTTC
TRBJ1-2,TRBV13,-,-,CASSVTLSGGFDGYTF,TGTGCCAGCAGCGTCACACTCAGCGGGGGCTTCGATGGCTACACCTTC
TRBJ2-7,TRBV14,TRBD1,-,CASSQSDRDSYEQYF,TGTGCCAGCAGCCAGTCAGACAGGGACTCCTACGAGCAGTACTTC
TRBJ1-4,TRBV4-2,TRBD1,once,CASSQDQGDEKLFF,TGTGCCAGCAGCCAAGACCAGGGGGATGAAAAACTGTTTTTT